Sequencing of this T cell receptor beta chain was carried out in a study of CXCR3-negative and CXCR3-positive naive CD8 T cells. Study background: Per library, roughly 1.6 +/- 0.3 million reads; about 150 million TRB reads overall. Whole-study results and caveats: Naive subsets did not differ in surface CD5, and the authors estimated TCR strength using properties of the TRB CDR3. In cryopreserved cells, CXCR3 expression partially decreased, and fresh PBMCs were used in most assays. Relative to CXCR3-negative naive cells, CXCR3-positive naive cells had more hydrophobic TRB CDR3s.

Comments on this clonotype: Its antigen is undetermined.

CDR1 SQVTM and CDR2 ANQGSEA come from the germline V gene. The CDR3 loop spans 11 amino acids. The method, 5' RACE with UMI labels, was used to prepare the TRB cDNA libraries. Using the 5' RACE reads, TCRdb records one entry per CDR3 protein without DNA. This sample's table has about 110,000 distinct CDR3 sequences. The chain couples TRBV29-1 to TRBJ2-1. The source of this sequence is a human donor in good health. Some clones in this sample may be carry-over from other donors' samples. Input material: naive CXCR3+ CD8+ T cells from blood. Noted subset: CD45RO-CCR7+CD27+CD95- naive CD8+ T cells expressing CXCR3 (TNR3+). The CDR3 reads CSANSYNEQFF.